The T cell receptor beta chain described here comes from a study of blood T cell repertoires in COVID-19. Study at large: Samples taken during acute and convalescent COVID-19 were collected in the United States, Italy and Spain. PBMCs, B-cell-depleted T cells, or T cells provided the cDNA or gDNA that made up the material.

The CDR3 covers 12 residues. The V end lost 3 bases, the J end lost 8 bases, and 10 bases lay between the germline ends. Authors' analysis steps: Cell counts per sample came from amplifying reference gene primers. Here immunoSEQ multiplex PCR was the method, and the copy in TCRdb shows in-frame clones only, minus some. D and trimming were read from the DNA, whereas the V and J calls and clone size are those reported in that table. The sample includes 200,000 to 300,000 clones, 75% to 90% of them seen just once. This clonotype originated in a man aged 60 to 69 who had recovered from COVID-19. The V call is TRBV12-3 or TRBV12-4, the J call TRBJ1-2, with D possibly being TRBD1 (6 bases). What was sequenced was peripheral blood. The CDR3, as DNA: TGTGCCAGCAGTTTTTGGGGGGGCGGCTACACCTTC. The encoded protein is CASSFWGGGYTF.